The next 23 T cell receptor beta chains were all read from a single sample in a study of OX40 agonist ivuxolimab in advanced cancers. Receptors were amplified or captured by the immunoSEQ multiplex PCR assay. TCRdb carries this immuneACCESS record with in-frame sequences only. Its versions omit some clonotypes, under half of them owing to an unresolved V gene in the studies checked, with the rest unexplained. The sample profile shows over 45,000 clones; about 83% of them were found once. Approximately 1.2% of the sample belongs to the ten largest clones. The specimen comprised CD4+ or CD8+ T cells sorted from blood, sampled in a trial of the OX40 agonist ivuxolimab. These receptors all come from an adult with an advanced solid tumor such as melanoma, head and neck, liver or kidney cancer.

The chain uses TRBV6-6 and TRBJ2-3; 7 nucleotides line up with TRBD2. Germline CDR1 MNHNY, CDR2 SVGAGI (reference sequence). This CDR3 contains 14 residues. J lost 0 bases, V lost 7 bases, and 4 bases had no gene match. CDR3 amino acids: CASNRAGSTDTQYF. The CDR3 DNA reads as TGTGCCAGCAATAGAGCGGGGAGCACAGATACGCAGTATTTT.

This chain uses TRBV9 with TRBJ2-5, with 12 bases matching TRBD1. Matching the DNA end better, TRBJ2-7 makes the J call doubtful. The CDR3 runs 17 residues. Germline V lookup: CDR1 SGDLS, CDR2 YYNGEE. The CDR3, as DNA: TGTGCCAGCAGCGTAGAGTGGTCGGGACAGGGGGCGTCCGAGCAGTACTTC. This sequence encodes CASSVEWSGQGASEQYF.

This clone has just one count. This rearrangement joins TRBV6-1 to TRBJ2-7; D perhaps matches TRBD2 (5 bases). The CDR3 spans 16 residues. Trimming removed 0 bases at V and 3 bases at J, with 15 bases between. The V gene's germline CDR1 is MNHNS and CDR2 SASEGT. CDR3 region: CASSEARAAGLYEQYF. The CDR3 coding sequence is TGTGCCAGCAGTGAAGCGAGGGCCGCTGGGCTCTACGAGCAGTACTTC.

This clone was recorded a few times. The V and J genes are TRBV29-1 and TRBJ1-1, with no clear D. V was trimmed by 5 bases and J by 6 bases, leaving 19 bases between them. CDR1 and CDR2 from the germline V gene are SQVTM and ANQGSEA. This CDR3 contains 14 residues. CDR3 region: CSVKAGSLRAEAFF. The CDR3, as DNA: TGCAGCGTTAAGGCTGGGTCTCTTCGCGCTGAAGCTTTCTTT.

This clone has just one count. Here the CDR3 reads CASSVSGVSDTEAFF. CDR3 nucleotide sequence: TGTGCCAGCAGCGTAAGTGGGGTTTCGGACACTGAAGCTTTCTTT. The chain couples TRBV9 to TRBJ1-1; D is ambiguous. This CDR3 is built from 15 residues. Trimming left V 1 base short and J 3 bases short, with 13 bases between. CDR1 and CDR2 from the germline V gene are SGDLS and YYNGEE.

The chain is built from TRBV7-9 and TRBJ2-4, with D tentatively TRBD1 (6 bases). Looked up from germline, CDR1 is SEHNR and CDR2 is FQNEAQ (reference sequence). V was cut by 6 bases and J by 0 bases, with 18 bases left in between. The CDR3 is made up of 17 amino acids. CDR3 in amino acids: CASSMWTVRQAKNIQYF. CDR3 in DNA: TGTGCCAGCAGTATGTGGACAGTCCGACAAGCCAAAAACATTCAGTACTTC.

V and J are TRBV2 and TRBJ1-2; the D gene is possibly TRBD1 (5 bases). The germline V gene encodes CDR1 SNHLY and CDR2 FYNNEI. The V end lost 0 bases, the J end lost 5 bases, and 13 bases lay between the germline ends. The CDR3 is 15 residues long. CDR3 sequence reads: CASSEAGTNSYGYTF. The DNA for the CDR3 is TGTGCCAGCAGTGAAGCCGGGACTAACTCGTATGGCTACACCTTC. The full variable domain, with the rest looked up from reference TRBV2 and TRBJ1-2, is EPEVTQTPSHQVTQMGQEVILRCVPISNHLYFYWYRQILGQKVEFLVSFYNNEISEKSEIFDDQFSVERPDGSNFTLKIRSTKLEDSAMYFCASSEAGTNSYGYTFGSGTRLTVV.

The chain has TRBV28 and TRBJ2-5; 16 bases are shared with TRBD2. Germline V gene data show CDR1 as MDHEN and CDR2 as SYDVKM. Trimming at V came to 4 bases and at J to 5 bases, leaving 7 bases not matched to a gene. The CDR3 totals 17 residues. The CDR3 bases are TGTGCCAGCAGTTCGCCGGGACTAGCGGGGGGGCCCGAGACCCAGTACTTC. The encoded protein is CASSSPGLAGGPETQYF.

CDR3 sequence (DNA): TGTGCCAGCAGCTTAGATTCGGGCAGTTTCAAAACCGGGGAGCTGTTTTTT. Translation: CASSLDSGSFKTGELFF. This chain links TRBV7-2 with TRBJ2-2; no definite D call. CDR3 length equals 17 residues. The ends were cut back, 1 base at V and 5 bases at J, with 17 bases in the middle. CDR1 is SGHTA and CDR2 is FQGNSA in the germline V gene. Full variable domain (missing parts from reference TRBV7-2 and TRBJ2-2): GAGVSQSPSNKVTEKGKDVELRCDPISGHTALYWYRQSLGQGLEFLIYFQGNSAPDKSGLPSDRFSAERTGGSVSTLTIQRTQQEDSAVYLCASSLDSGSFKTGELFFGEGSRLTVL.

The chain uses TRBV5-1 and TRBJ2-7; unclear D gene. With 0 bases removed from V and 1 base from J, the gap between germline ends came to 11 bases. The CDR3 spans 15 residues. Looked up from germline, CDR1 is SGHRS and CDR2 is YFSETQ. In DNA form, the CDR3 reads TGCGCCAGCAGCTTGGACACATATGAGTCCTACGAGCAGTACTTC. This codes for CASSLDTYESYEQYF.

V usage is TRBV30 and J usage is TRBJ1-2; D perhaps matches TRBD1 (5 bases). The CDR3 contains 15 residues. V was shortened by 1 base and J by 7 bases, with 19 bases between the two germline ends. Germline V gene data show CDR1 as GTSNPN and CDR2 as SVGIG (reference sequence). CDR3 protein: CAWSGQGNSMSGYTF. CDR3 bases: TGTGCCTGGAGTGGGCAGGGTAACTCTATGTCTGGCTACACCTTC.

J is TRBJ2-5 and V is TRBV18; D call uncertain. The V and J ends lost 3 bases and 1 base respectively, with 12 bases between them. There are 15 residues in the CDR3. Germline lookup yields CDR1 KGHSH and CDR2 LQKENI. The CDR3 DNA sequence: TGTGCCAGCTCACCTCGAGGCCAGTCCCAAGAGACCCAGTACTTC. Protein product: CASSPRGQSQETQYF.

J is TRBJ1-4 and V is TRBV15; D is uncertain. The CDR3 consists of 15 residues. Germline CDR1 and CDR2: LNHNV and YYDKDF (reference sequence). Trimming took 0 bases from V and 7 from J, leaving 12 bases between them. The CDR3 here is CATSRDSTVGEKLFF. DNA for the CDR3: TGTGCCACCAGCAGAGACTCGACCGTCGGTGAAAAACTGTTTTTT.

The chain links TRBV4-3 to TRBJ2-3; D is uncertain. V was shortened by 0 bases and J by 1 base, with 8 bases between the two germline ends. Germline values: CDR1 LGHNA, CDR2 YSLEER. This CDR3 comprises 15 residues. As DNA, the CDR3 is TGCGCCAGCAGCCAAGATCCCGGCCGCACAGATACGCAGTATTTT. Its translation: CASSQDPGRTDTQYF.

The J gene is TRBJ2-3, the V gene TRBV7-6; D is unclear. Germline V lookup: CDR1 SGHVS, CDR2 FNYEAQ. Trimming stripped 5 bases from V and 2 bases from J, with 11 bases between. The CDR3 spans 14 residues. In DNA, the CDR3 is TGTGCCAGCAGCCTCCAGGCCCTCACAGATACGCAGTATTTT. It specifies CASSLQALTDTQYF.

This rearrangement joins TRBV5-1 to TRBJ1-2, with D possibly matching TRBD1 (5 bases). V was clipped by 4 bases and J by 2 bases, with 9 bases between them. From germline, CDR1 is SGHRS and CDR2 YFSETQ. The CDR3 is 13 residues long. CDR3 sequence (DNA): TGCGCCAGCAGCCCGGACAACAACTATGGCTACACCTTC. Amino acids: CASSPDNNYGYTF.

V usage is TRBV4-1 and J usage is TRBJ1-2, with 7 bases identical to TRBD1. Losses at the gene ends were 0 bases for V and 5 bases for J; bases not matched to a gene: 9. Germline values: CDR1 MGHRA, CDR2 YSYEKL. This CDR3 comprises 16 residues. The CDR3 reads CASSQDHVSQGYGYTF. CDR3 DNA sequence: TGCGCCAGCAGCCAAGACCATGTATCACAGGGGTATGGCTACACCTTC.

V usage is TRBV6-1 and J usage is TRBJ2-7, with 9 nucleotides matching TRBD1. The CDR3 has 15 residues. Germline CDR1 reads MNHNS; CDR2 reads SASEGT. Trimming removed 1 base from V and 3 bases from J; junction bases left unmatched: 4. This CDR3 is CASSEGGQGYYEQYF. CDR3 nucleotide sequence: TGTGCCAGCAGTGAAGGCGGACAGGGGTACTACGAGCAGTACTTC.

The chain couples TRBV5-5 to TRBJ1-5; maybe TRBD1 (6 bases). V gave up 4 bases and J gave up 4 bases, with 18 bases separating them. This CDR3 comprises 16 residues. CDR1 and CDR2 from the germline V gene are SGHKS and YYEKEE (reference sequence). This CDR3 is CASSPAPQGGNQPQHF. As DNA, the CDR3 is TGTGCCAGCAGCCCGGCACCACAGGGTGGAAATCAGCCCCAGCATTTT.

The rearrangement uses TRBV7-2 and TRBJ2-3, with a weak D call TRBD2 (6 bases). V shed 7 bases and J shed 1 base, with 12 bases lying between them. The V gene's germline CDR1 is SGHTA and CDR2 FQGNSA. The CDR3 consists of 14 residues. In DNA form, the CDR3 reads TGTGCCAGCAACGTCGGCGGGGGCACAGATACGCAGTATTTT. Translation: CASNVGGGTDTQYF.

In DNA, the CDR3 is TGTGCCAGCAGTAAGGACAGGGACTCCTATAATTCACCCCTCCACTTT. It encodes CASSKDRDSYNSPLHF. The V gene is TRBV6-6, the J gene TRBJ1-6; TRBD1 matches 8 bases. Germline CDR1 is MNHNY and CDR2 is SVGAGI (reference sequence). The CDR3 has 16 amino acids. J lost 0 bases, V lost 5 bases, and 3 bases had no gene match.

This chain joins TRBV5-6 and TRBJ2-7; tentatively, D is TRBD1 or TRBD2 (6 bases each). Germline assignment: CDR1 SGHDT and CDR2 YYEEEE. V lost 6 bases to trimming and J lost 7 bases, with 23 bases between them. This CDR3 comprises 15 residues. CDR3 DNA: TGTGCCAGCACAATGCAACAGGGAAGGAGGGGGGAGCAGTACTTC. Amino acids: CASTMQQGRRGEQYF.

The chain couples TRBV25-1 to TRBJ1-1; 7 nucleotides line up with TRBD1. Trimming cost V 1 base and J 0 bases; bases outside gene matches: 2. The germline gives CDR1 MGHDK, CDR2 SYGVNS. The CDR3 contains 15 residues. CDR3 DNA sequence: TGTGCCAGCAGTGAATGGGGACAGCTGAACACTGAAGCTTTCTTT. Encoded protein: CASSEWGQLNTEAFF.